Each of the 26 T cell receptor beta chains below was sequenced from the same sample in a study of T cell responses to AZD1222 COVID-19 vaccine. The method was immunoSEQ multiplex PCR; TCRdb's version includes in-frame clones alone and lacks a portion of them. The sample records some 100,000 clones, approximately 91% being singletons. The specimen was peripheral blood, collected on day 0 of AZD1222 vaccination. The receptors were sampled from an adult in good health.

The V gene is TRBV19, the J gene TRBJ2-7, with D possibly TRBD2 on 7 matching bases. Trimming removed 6 bases at V and 0 bases at J, with 18 bases between. The CDR3 contains 16 residues. Looked up from germline, CDR1 is LNHDA and CDR2 is SQIVND (reference sequence). The CDR3, as DNA: TGTGCCAGTAGCCCCTGGGGGCGGGGGAGCTCCTACGAGCAGTACTTC. Protein sequence: CASSPWGRGSSYEQYF.

A single count supports this clone. The V call is TRBV30, the J call TRBJ1-1, with 8 bases matching TRBD1. The CDR3 is 15 amino acids. V gave up 2 bases and J gave up 1 base; unmatched junction bases: 6. Germline loops: CDR1 GTSNPN, CDR2 SVGIG (reference sequence). In DNA, the CDR3 is TGTGCCTGGAGTCCCCTGGACAGGGAGAACACTGAAGCTTTCTTT. Translated, it gives CAWSPLDRENTEAFF.

This chain connects TRBV5-4 to TRBJ2-1; 10 bases match TRBD2. Germline loops: CDR1 SGHNT, CDR2 YYREEE (reference sequence). V dropped 5 bases and J dropped 2; count of bases not matched to a gene: 4. The CDR3 contains 15 residues. For the CDR3, the DNA is TGTGCCAGCAGGTCAGCGGGGGGGCCCTACAATGAGCAGTTCTTC. Its translation: CASRSAGGPYNEQFF.

This clone was seen only a few times. The rearrangement links TRBV7-2 to TRBJ1-4; no clear D gene. CDR1 and CDR2 (germline): SGHTA, FQGNSA. There are 15 residues in the CDR3. The V and J ends lost 0 bases and 7 bases respectively, with 12 bases between them. CDR3 loop: CASSLAPGRGEKLFF. In nucleotides, the CDR3 is TGTGCCAGCAGCTTAGCCCCTGGCCGCGGTGAAAAACTGTTTTTT.

This sequence joins TRBV5-1 and TRBJ2-1; 12 positions match TRBD2. This CDR3 has 17 amino acids. The J segment lost 8 bases and the V segment lost 0 bases, leaving 9 bases of the junction unmatched. Germline CDR1 is SGHRS and CDR2 is YFSETQ. The CDR3 nucleotides are TGCGCCAGCAGCTTGGAGGCTAGCGGGAGGGCCATGGATGAGCAGTTCTTC. Residues: CASSLEASGRAMDEQFF.

The chain couples TRBV20-1 to TRBJ2-4; D perhaps matches TRBD2 (6 bases). The CDR3 contains 13 residues. Germline V gene lookup returns CDR1 DFQATT and CDR2 SNEGSKA (reference sequence). Trimming shortened V by 3 bases and J by 8 bases, and 14 bases separated the two germline ends. The CDR3: CSASGGWDYIQYF. Written as DNA, the CDR3 is TGCAGTGCTAGTGGGGGGTGGGATTACATTCAGTACTTC.

This sequence joins TRBV7-9 and TRBJ1-6, with D possibly being TRBD1 (5 bases). This CDR3 is 18 amino acids long. Germline values: CDR1 SEHNR, CDR2 FQNEAQ (reference sequence). Deletions cut 5 bases from V and 0 bases from J, with 17 bases between. The CDR3 DNA reads TGTGCCAGCAGCATAGGGACTGCGGGGGGCTCCTATAATTCACCCCTCCACTTT. This gives the protein CASSIGTAGGSYNSPLHF.

This chain connects TRBV5-4 to TRBJ2-5, with 10 bases matching TRBD2. Germline CDR1 SGHNT, CDR2 YYREEE (reference sequence). The trim removed 0 bases at V and 3 bases at J, leaving 5 bases unmatched. This CDR3 is 16 amino acids long. The CDR3 DNA sequence: TGTGCCAGCAGCTTGGGAAGCGGGAGGGTAGAAGAGACCCAGTACTTC. Its protein is CASSLGSGRVEETQYF.

The V call is TRBV19, the J call TRBJ1-2; 12 bases line up with TRBD1. From germline, CDR1 is LNHDA and CDR2 SQIVND (reference sequence). This CDR3 is built from 14 residues. The J segment lost 7 bases and the V segment lost 5 bases, leaving 5 bases of the junction unmatched. Written as DNA, the CDR3 is TGTGCCAGTAGTGCCGGGACAGGGGGCCTTGGCTACACCTTC. Its translation is CASSAGTGGLGYTF. The whole variable domain, remainder taken from reference TRBV19 and TRBJ1-2, is DGGITQSPKYLFRKEGQNVTLSCEQNLNHDAMYWYRQDPGQGLRLIYYSQIVNDFQKGDIAEGYSVSREKKESFPLTVTSAQKNPTAFYLCASSAGTGGLGYTFGSGTRLTVV.

V usage is TRBV11-2 and J usage is TRBJ2-2; 12 nucleotides match TRBD2. V gave up 5 bases and J gave up 7 bases; unmatched junction bases: 11. The CDR3 totals 17 residues. Germline V lookup: CDR1 SGHAT, CDR2 FQNNGV. The CDR3 sequence is CASSLWGRLAGVGELFF. DNA of the CDR3: TGTGCCAGCAGCCTATGGGGGAGACTAGCGGGAGTCGGGGAGCTGTTTTTT. The whole variable domain, remainder taken from reference TRBV11-2 and TRBJ2-2, is EAGVAQSPRYKIIEKRQSVAFWCNPISGHATLYWYQQILGQGPKLLIQFQNNGVVDDSQLPKDRFSAERLKGVDSTLKIQPAKLEDSAVYLCASSLWGRLAGVGELFFGEGSRLTVL.

The CDR3 protein is CASSLGGARYEQYF. DNA of the CDR3: TGTGCCAGCAGCTTAGGGGGGGCGCGCTACGAGCAGTACTTC. The rearrangement joins TRBV28 to TRBJ2-7; maybe TRBD2 (7 bases). Trimming stripped 6 bases from V and 3 bases from J, with 15 bases between. The germline gives CDR1 MDHEN, CDR2 SYDVKM. There are 14 residues in the CDR3.

The chain is built from TRBV15 and TRBJ1-2; 8 bases map to TRBD1. The J segment lost 1 base and the V segment lost 4 bases, leaving 14 bases of the junction unmatched. The CDR3 runs 18 residues. CDR1 LNHNV and CDR2 YYDKDF come from the germline V gene (reference sequence). This chain's CDR3 is CATSNVIRGRSLNYGYTF. The CDR3 DNA follows: TGTGCCACCAGCAATGTAATCAGGGGGCGAAGCCTTAACTATGGCTACACCTTC. The full variable domain, its missing parts supplied by reference TRBV15 and TRBJ1-2, is DAMVIQNPRYQVTQFGKPVTLSCSQTLNHNVMYWYQQKSSQAPKLLFHYYDKDFNNEADTPDNFQSRRPNTSFCFLDIRSPGLGDTAMYLCATSNVIRGRSLNYGYTFGSGTRLTVV.

The chain links TRBV2 to TRBJ1-4, with D perhaps TRBD1 (5 bases). Germline assignment: CDR1 SNHLY and CDR2 FYNNEI. Trimming left V 5 bases short and J 6 bases short, with 13 bases between. The CDR3 spans 14 residues. CDR3 nucleotides: TGTGCCAGCAGTTGGACAAATGGGGATGAAAAACTGTTTTTT. Protein sequence: CASSWTNGDEKLFF.

The chain links TRBV19 to TRBJ1-2; 8 bases are a match to TRBD1. Per the germline V gene, CDR1 is LNHDA and CDR2 is SQIVND (reference sequence). This CDR3 is 14 amino acids long. V lost 3 bases to trimming and J lost 8 bases; unmatched junction nucleotides: 8. The CDR3 DNA reads TGTGCCAGTAGTATTCTGGGACAGGCGAGCGGCTACACCTTC. Amino acids: CASSILGQASGYTF.

The rearrangement links TRBV29-1 to TRBJ2-7; D may be TRBD1 or TRBD2 (5 bases each). The CDR3 extends over 14 amino acids. Deletions cut 3 bases from V and 6 bases from J, with 18 bases between. Germline CDR1 SQVTM, CDR2 ANQGSEA. CDR3 region: CSVERGVLPGEQYF. The CDR3 coding sequence is TGCAGCGTTGAGAGGGGAGTTCTGCCTGGCGAGCAGTACTTC.

The CDR3 DNA reads TGTGCCACCAACTCACCCTGGGACTACGAGCAGTACTTC. Translation: CATNSPWDYEQYF. The chain recombines TRBV25-1 with TRBJ2-7; no clear D. Trimming left V 10 bases short and J 3 bases short, with 16 bases between. CDR3 length: 13 amino acids. Germline-derived CDR1 and CDR2 are MGHDK and SYGVNS.

The V gene is TRBV6-2 or TRBV6-3, the J gene TRBJ1-2, with D tentatively TRBD1 (6 bases). The CDR3 runs to 13 residues. Trimming shortened V by 6 bases and J by 2 bases, and 10 bases separated the two germline ends. Germline V lookup: CDR1 MNHEY, CDR2 SVGEGT. Here the CDR3 reads CASSSDRNYGYTF. In DNA form, the CDR3 reads TGTGCCAGCAGCTCGGACAGAAACTATGGCTACACCTTC.

The rearrangement uses TRBV4-1 and TRBJ2-7; D remains ambiguous. V was shortened by 0 bases and J by 7 bases, with 16 bases between the two germline ends. CDR3 length: 15 amino acids. Germline V gives CDR1 MGHRA, CDR2 YSYEKL. CDR3 nucleotides: TGCGCCAGCAGCCAAGATTTGGCTTCTCGTGGGGAGCAGTACTTC. It yields the protein CASSQDLASRGEQYF.

The gene calls are TRBV11-2 and TRBJ1-4; no reliable D call. There are 14 residues in the CDR3. V was trimmed by 6 bases and J by 8 bases, leaving 16 bases between them. The germline V gene has CDR1 SGHAT and CDR2 FQNNGV. The CDR3 DNA reads TGTGCCAGCAGGTTTTCCCAGATTTCGGAAAAACTGTTTTTT. It translates to CASRFSQISEKLFF.

This clone showed up just once. V usage is TRBV19 and J usage is TRBJ2-1; tentatively, D is TRBD2 (5 bases). Looked up from germline, CDR1 is LNHDA and CDR2 is SQIVND (reference sequence). CDR3 size: 13 residues. Trimming left V 3 bases short and J 8 bases short, with 11 bases between. CDR3 region: CASSIQVGDEQFF. CDR3 nucleotide sequence: TGTGCCAGTAGTATTCAGGTCGGGGATGAGCAGTTCTTC.

The rearrangement uses TRBV6-4 and TRBJ2-3; D possibly corresponds to TRBD2 (5 bases). The CDR3 runs 17 residues. Looked up from germline, CDR1 is MRHNA and CDR2 is SNTAGT. V lost 3 bases and J lost 1, with 17 bases in between. The CDR3 DNA follows: TGTGCCAGCAGTGAGCCCCGGATGTCGAGGGGCACAGATACGCAGTATTTT. Amino acids: CASSEPRMSRGTDTQYF.

This rearrangement joins TRBV5-6 to TRBJ2-7, with D possibly being TRBD1 (7 bases). The V end lost 4 bases, the J end lost 2 bases, and 19 bases lay between the germline ends. The length of the CDR3 is 16 residues. CDR1 SGHDT and CDR2 YYEEEE come from the germline V gene. CDR3: CASSHQGGLFPYEQYF. The CDR3, as DNA: TGTGCCAGCAGCCACCAGGGGGGCTTGTTTCCCTACGAGCAGTACTTC. The complete variable domain, with remaining parts taken from reference TRBV5-6 and TRBJ2-7, reads DAGVTQSPTHLIKTRGQQVTLRCSPKSGHDTVSWYQQALGQGPQFIFQYYEEEERQRGNFPDRFSGHQFPNYSSELNVNALLLGDSALYLCASSHQGGLFPYEQYFGPGTRLTVT.

The chain is built from TRBV11-3 and TRBJ2-2; D ambiguous. Trimming stripped 2 bases from V and 7 bases from J, with 8 bases between. From germline, CDR1 is SGHNT and CDR2 YENEEA. The CDR3 totals 13 residues. The CDR3 sequence is CASSLRRGGELFF. In DNA, the CDR3 is TGTGCCAGCAGCTTAAGGAGAGGCGGGGAGCTGTTTTTT. The variable domain in full, completed from reference TRBV11-3 and TRBJ2-2, reads EAGVVQSPRYKIIEKKQPVAFWCNPISGHNTLYWYLQNLGQGPELLIRYENEEAVDDSQLPKDRFSAERLKGVDSTLKIQPAELGDSAVYLCASSLRRGGELFFGEGSRLTVL.

This clone was detected only a few times. J is TRBJ1-2 and V is TRBV10-3, with 11 bases fitting TRBD1. Trimming took 0 bases from V and 1 from J; bases not matched to a gene: 1. The CDR3 is made up of 16 amino acids. Germline V gene lookup returns CDR1 ENHRY and CDR2 SYGVKD. The CDR3 here is CAISESGTGGNYGYTF. The CDR3 DNA follows: TGTGCCATCAGTGAGTCGGGGACAGGGGGTAACTATGGCTACACCTTC.

This clone was recorded only once. V and J are TRBV5-1 and TRBJ2-2, with TRBD2 matching over 14 bases. Germline V lookup: CDR1 SGHRS, CDR2 YFSETQ. V dropped 4 bases and J dropped 0; count of bases not matched to a gene: 8. This CDR3 contains 19 residues. The CDR3 region is CASSRGLAGATANTGELFF. The CDR3 coding sequence is TGCGCCAGCAGCCGGGGACTAGCGGGAGCGACAGCGAACACCGGGGAGCTGTTTTTT.

This sequence joins TRBV5-6 and TRBJ1-2, with D perhaps TRBD1 (6 bases). The CDR3 extends over 16 amino acids. V was shortened by 4 bases and J by 4 bases, with 20 bases between the two germline ends. Germline assignment: CDR1 SGHDT and CDR2 YYEEEE. This chain's CDR3 is CASSDTHGGQIYGYTF. The CDR3 DNA sequence: TGTGCCAGCAGCGATACACACGGGGGGCAGATCTATGGCTACACCTTC.